The entry that follows covers one T cell receptor (beta chain) sequence. Its specificity is not known. Profiled with immunoSEQ multiplex PCR; TCRdb holds only in-frame clones, not every one. The sample gives about 68,000 clones, 79% of which show up once; roughly 8.2% is in the top ten. These data belong to a study of a mutant IDH1 vaccine in newly diagnosed glioma. About the research overall: Every participant had undergone radiotherapy, temozolomide, or both before, and most underwent both. Study-wide findings and caveats: Vaccination elicited immune responses in approximately 93% of patients.

The length of the CDR3 is 15 residues. V was pared by 4 bases and J by 3 bases, with 4 bases of the junction left unmatched. Germline CDR1 and CDR2: SGHRS and YFSETQ. The time point is: baseline, week 1 (first vaccination visit). Noted treatment: pre-vaccination baseline after standard-of-care therapy. Every donor had a new WHO grade 3 or 4 astrocytoma that was IDH1-mutant, with loss of nuclear ATRX. This chain uses TRBV5-1 with TRBJ2-7; 13 nucleotides match TRBD2. This receptor was identified in a middle-aged man with glioma. Sequences were derived from PBMCs, sampled from a glioma patient treated with radiotherapy, temozolomide or both. CDR3 residues: CASSPRTSGGYEQYF. The DNA for the CDR3 is TGCGCCAGCAGCCCTCGGACTAGCGGGGGCTACGAGCAGTACTTC.